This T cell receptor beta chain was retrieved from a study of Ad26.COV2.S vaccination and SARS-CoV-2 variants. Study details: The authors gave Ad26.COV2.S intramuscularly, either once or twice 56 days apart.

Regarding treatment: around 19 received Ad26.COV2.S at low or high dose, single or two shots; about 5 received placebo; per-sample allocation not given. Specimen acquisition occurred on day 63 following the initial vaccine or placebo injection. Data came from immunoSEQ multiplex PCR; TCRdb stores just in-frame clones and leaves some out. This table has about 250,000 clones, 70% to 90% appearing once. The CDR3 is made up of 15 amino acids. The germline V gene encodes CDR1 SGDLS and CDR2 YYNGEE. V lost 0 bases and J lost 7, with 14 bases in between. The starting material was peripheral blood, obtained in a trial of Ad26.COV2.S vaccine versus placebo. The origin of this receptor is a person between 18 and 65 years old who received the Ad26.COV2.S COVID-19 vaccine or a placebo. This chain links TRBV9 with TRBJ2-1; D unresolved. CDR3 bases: TGTGCCAGCAGCGTAGGGACGGTAAATGGGAATGAGCAGTTCTTC. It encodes CASSVGTVNGNEQFF.